The source of this T cell receptor (beta chain) is a study of CD8 T cells in ankylosing spondylitis. Whole-study results and caveats: In reactive arthritis synovial fluid and blood, some motif variants had been reported before. Significant enrichment of disease-linked clones was reported in matched ankylosing spondylitis synovial fluid. A TCR beta motif of about eight highly homologous variants seemed to mark ankylosing spondylitis blood.

Making use of molecular barcodes, quantitative 5'-RACE generated TCR beta libraries. One entry per CDR3 protein, called by TCRdb with MiXCR from the 5' RACE reads. The table has 750,000 to 850,000 distinct CDR3 sequences, about 10% seen once. This clonotype came up many times. The antigen is undetermined. The sample was blood, either unsorted or a sorted T cell fraction (not recorded which). This sequence was found in a male donor with ankylosing spondylitis.

The CDR3 DNA sequence: TGCAGCGTTGGACTAGCGGGAGTAGTCACCGGGGAGCTGTTTTTT. The encoded protein is CSVGLAGVVTGELFF. The rearrangement links TRBV29-1 to TRBJ2-2; 12 bases map to TRBD2. After removal of 4 bases from V and 4 bases from J, the junction contained 4 bases not matched to a gene. The CDR3 runs 15 residues. Looked up from germline, CDR1 is SQVTM and CDR2 is ANQGSEA.